These T cell receptor beta chains were read from a single sample in a study of OX40 agonist ivuxolimab in advanced cancers. The protocol was immunoSEQ multiplex PCR, while the TCRdb copy is restricted to in-frame clones and leaves out a portion. The sample lists about 21,000 clones, around 84% occurring once. The material sequenced was CD4+ or CD8+ T cells sorted from blood, taken in a trial of the OX40 agonist ivuxolimab. The receptor set was obtained from an adult with an advanced solid tumor such as melanoma, head and neck, liver or kidney cancer. Each CDR3 is given with its conserved first and last residue. The order of the fields is J gene, V gene, clone size, CDR3 protein. The size field is filled for only some rows; it gives once, few, many or a size class.

>TRBJ1-1|TRBV27|.
CASSRVGTANTEAFF
>TRBJ1-5|TRBV5-5|.
CASSIGGQGNQPQHF
>TRBJ2-6|TRBV9|.
CASSVEAGDVLTF
>TRBJ2-2|TRBV7-8|.
CASSSEGLAARKVNTGELFF
>TRBJ2-1|TRBV9|.
CASSTGGWGGSYNEQFF
>TRBJ2-3|TRBV4-1|.
CASSQAGQTRTDTQYF
>TRBJ1-5|TRBV15|.
CATSSLGLGPQHF
>TRBJ2-1|TRBV11-2|.
CASARRPSYNEQFF
>TRBJ1-2|TRBV6-5|.
CASSYSSTGSHYGYTF
>TRBJ1-1|TRBV20-1|few
CSARQGPRAFF
>TRBJ2-3|TRBV11-3|.
CASSFWGGRPDTQYF
>TRBJ2-6|TRBV9|once
CASSVVAHSGANVLTF
>TRBJ1-1|TRBV19|.
CASSITPPGDTEAFF
>TRBJ2-2|TRBV6-6|once
CASIGTTYTGELFF
>TRBJ1-4|TRBV15|.
CATSREFDEKLFF
>TRBJ1-5|TRBV7-6|few
CASSPQGNQPQHF
>TRBJ2-5|TRBV25-1|.
CASSESPDRGQETQYF
>TRBJ2-1|TRBV13|.
CASSRRGPAYNEQFF
>TRBJ2-3|TRBV27|.
CASSLSAGTDTQYF
>TRBJ1-1|TRBV4-1|.
CASSPRHNTEAFF